A single T cell receptor (beta chain) is shown here with its context. This sample was included in a study of blood T cell repertoires in COVID-19. Original data processing: Counts of nucleated cells, estimated from reference gene primer amplification, were obtained. Clones were read by immunoSEQ multiplex PCR, and TCRdb kept only the in-frame ones, dropping some. For V, J and clone size, that table is used; D and trimming come from the DNA. The sample shows about 480,000 clones, about 89% of them seen only once. Germline assignment: CDR1 SGHNT and CDR2 YENEEA. The CDR3 is 16 amino acids. With V trimmed by 5 bases and J by 0 bases, 6 bases remained unmatched. Seattle patients were enrolled while actively infected and followed longitudinally.

Material for sequencing was peripheral blood. The clonotype was recovered from a woman aged 50 to 60 with COVID-19, enrolled during active disease. The chain joins TRBV11-3 to TRBJ2-3; the match to TRBD2 covers 9 bases. CDR3 nucleotide sequence: TGTGCCAGCAGCCCCCGACTAGCGGTGAGCACAGATACGCAGTATTTT. It codes for CASSPRLAVSTDTQYF. The variable domain in full, completed from reference TRBV11-3 and TRBJ2-3, reads EAGVVQSPRYKIIEKKQPVAFWCNPISGHNTLYWYLQNLGQGPELLIRYENEEAVDDSQLPKDRFSAERLKGVDSTLKIQPAELGDSAVYLCASSPRLAVSTDTQYFGPGTRLTVL.